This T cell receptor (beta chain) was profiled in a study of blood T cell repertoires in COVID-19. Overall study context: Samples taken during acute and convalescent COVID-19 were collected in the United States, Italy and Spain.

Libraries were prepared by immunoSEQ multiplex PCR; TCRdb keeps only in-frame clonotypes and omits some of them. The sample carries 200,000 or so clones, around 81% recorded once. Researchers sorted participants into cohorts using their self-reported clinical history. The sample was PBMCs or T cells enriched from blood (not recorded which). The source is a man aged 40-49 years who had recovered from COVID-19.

CDR3 protein: CASRDGTGPPYEQYF. In DNA, the CDR3 is TGCGCCAGCAGGGACGGGACAGGGCCTCCCTACGAGCAGTACTTC. The chain uses TRBV10-1 and TRBJ2-7, with 9 bases that match TRBD1. The CDR3 is 15 amino acids. Germline-derived CDR1 and CDR2 are WNHNN and SYGVQD (reference sequence). V lost 6 bases, J lost 2 bases, and 8 bases stayed unmatched.